A single sample gave rise to the 5 T cell receptor beta chains below, sequenced in a study of post-analysis software for immune sequencing data. Findings of the study overall: With TRBV5-6, TRBV5-1 and TRBV20-1 included, a handful of TRBV segments were more frequent in patients than in controls.

Antigens for these TCRs are unknown. Built from TCR beta cDNA, the libraries had unique molecular identifiers in them. In TCRdb, the PCR reads were re-called with MiXCR into one record per CDR3 protein. The sample shows about 260,000 distinct CDR3 sequences, around 34% of them seen only once. The specimen sequenced was blood. The origin of the receptors is a girl aged 5 to 17 with multiple sclerosis.

There are a few counts of this clonotype. The J gene is TRBJ1-5, the V gene TRBV7-3; 7 bases fit TRBD1. Germline V gene lookup returns CDR1 SGHTA and CDR2 FQGTGA. V lost 8 bases to trimming and J lost 4 bases; unmatched junction nucleotides: 8. The CDR3 consists of 14 residues. CDR3 sequence: CASGYDRENQPQHF. The DNA for the CDR3 is TGTGCCAGCGGCTACGACAGGGAGAATCAGCCCCAGCATTTT.

With respect to this clonotype: A much larger clone is a single base away; this may be a read error. The rearrangement uses TRBV18 and TRBJ2-4, with TRBD1 identical over 7 bases. The J call may be faulty, since TRBJ2-5 better matches the DNA end. Germline lookup yields CDR1 KGHSH and CDR2 LQKENI. This CDR3 comprises 15 residues. The chain's CDR3 is CASSLPRTGQETQYF. The CDR3 region has the DNA TGTGCCAGCTCACTACCCAGGACAGGCCAAGAGACCCAGTACTTC.

The chain links TRBV12-3 or TRBV12-4 to TRBJ2-3; 7 bases match TRBD1. Trimming cost V 3 bases and J 3 bases; bases outside gene matches: 9. The length of the CDR3 is 16 residues. In nucleotides, the CDR3 is TGTGCCAGCAGTTTTCTTCCCGACAGGGTGACAGATACGCAGTATTTT. It specifies CASSFLPDRVTDTQYF.

This rearrangement joins TRBV20-1 to TRBJ2-1; TRBD2 is a possible D gene (6 bases). Between the trimmed V and J ends, which lost 6 bases and 10 bases, there was a span of 16 bases. The germline gives CDR1 DFQATT, CDR2 SNEGSKA (reference sequence). The CDR3 loop spans 12 amino acids. The chain's CDR3 is CSAPLRRAEQFF. As DNA, the CDR3 is TGCAGTGCCCCCCTACGGAGGGCGGAGCAGTTCTTC.

CDR3 sequence (DNA): TGTGCCAGCAGTAGAGGGACAGCATCCAACTATGGCTACACCTTC. This sequence encodes CASSRGTASNYGYTF. The chain combines TRBV13 with TRBJ1-2, with 7 bases lining up with TRBD1. CDR1 is PRHDT, CDR2 FYEKMQ, per germline (reference sequence). The CDR3 loop spans 15 amino acids. V lost 6 bases to trimming and J lost 2 bases; unmatched junction nucleotides: 9.